This TCR beta chain comes out of a study of cytomegalovirus exposure and HLA in healthy donors. Findings and caveats of the study: In a later analysis, CMV-associated beta chains were mostly HLA-associated, it appeared.

The CDR3 has 14 amino acids. Germline assignment: CDR1 MNHNS and CDR2 SASEGT. Trimming cost V 6 bases and J 3 bases; bases outside gene matches: 3. Both 60 Vbeta primers and 13 Jbeta primers went into the PCR. Libraries were prepared by immunoSEQ multiplex PCR; TCRdb keeps only in-frame clonotypes and omits some of them. The sample consists of approximately 85,000 clones, 75% to 85% of them appearing once. Details on this clone: The antigen is not known.

The sample comprised PBMCs. The sequence was collected from a man aged 45-65 years in good health and CMV-seropositive. This rearrangement joins TRBV6-1 to TRBJ2-5, with 11 bases lining up with TRBD2. The CDR3 bases are TGTGCCAGCAGAATTAGCGGGAGGGAAGAGACCCAGTACTTC. Protein sequence: CASRISGREETQYF.